This T cell receptor beta chain was sequenced in a study of OX40 agonist ivuxolimab in advanced cancers. Study-wide context: The study enrolled dose-escalation patients with hepatocellular carcinoma, melanoma, renal cell or head and neck cancer. Study results and limitations: At 0.1 to 3.0 mg/kg and by week 6, clonal expansion occurred in CD4+ and CD8+ blood T cells.

Generated by immunoSEQ multiplex PCR, the TCRdb table keeps only in-frame clones and is missing some. The sample consists of about 100,000 clones, about 88% of them appearing once. Blood specimens came from baseline, cycle 4 day 1, and cycle 7 day 1. With respect to this clone: Its cognate antigen is unknown.

The sequence was obtained from an adult with an advanced solid tumor such as melanoma, head and neck, liver or kidney cancer. This sample comprised CD4+ or CD8+ T cells sorted from blood, obtained in a trial of the OX40 agonist ivuxolimab.

The CDR3 DNA follows: TGTGCCAGCAGCACCTCGCTCCAGCTGCAAGAGACCCAGTACTTC. This encodes CASSTSLQLQETQYF. The chain combines TRBV5-6 with TRBJ2-5, with D unresolved. V lost 4 bases and J 2 bases, leaving 15 bases between the germline ends. From germline, CDR1 is SGHDT and CDR2 YYEEEE. CDR3 size: 15 residues.